What follows are 18 T cell receptor beta chains derived from one specimen sequenced in a study of T cells in narcolepsy (dated by TCRdb to 2017 to 2018). Libraries were made using the immunoSEQ multiplex PCR assay. TCRdb took over this immuneACCESS table, retaining in-frame rearrangements with V and J assigned. Such tables are incomplete; in checked studies, under half of the missing clones stem from an unresolved V gene, and the remainder is unexplained. In all, the sample holds more than 20,000 clones, and around 92% of those were seen once. Jointly, the top ten make up 0.9% to 1.2% of the sample. The sequencing input was CD45RA- memory CD4+ T cells from PBMCs. Reading the label with the study, this specimen's cell subset or site is: memory T cells sorted ex vivo from peripheral blood. All receptors derive from a human donor with narcolepsy.

This chain uses TRBV4-3 with TRBJ1-5; unclear D gene. CDR3 length: 17 residues. CDR1 LGHNA and CDR2 YSLEER come from the germline V gene. V was pared by 0 bases and J by 6 bases, with 18 bases between. The DNA of the CDR3 is TGCGCCAGCAGCCAAGATTACGTGAGGATTTCGGGTCAGCCCCAGCATTTT. Its translation is CASSQDYVRISGQPQHF.

The chain couples TRBV7-9 to TRBJ2-5; no definite D call. V lost 1 base to trimming and J lost 2 bases, with 5 bases between them. The CDR3 is made up of 13 amino acids. The germline CDR1 and CDR2 sequences are SEHNR and FQNEAQ (reference sequence). CDR3 protein: CASSLVPQETQYF. The CDR3 DNA reads as TGTGCCAGCAGCTTAGTACCACAAGAGACCCAGTACTTC.

The CDR3 DNA reads TGTGCCAGCAGCCGGGACGGAGCCAATAATGAAAAACTGTTTTTT. Translating it yields CASSRDGANNEKLFF. The V and J genes are TRBV11-1 and TRBJ1-4, with D tentatively TRBD1 (5 bases). The CDR3 is 15 residues long. V lost 5 bases, J lost 4 bases, and 14 bases lay in between. Germline CDR1 SGHAT, CDR2 FQDESV (reference sequence). The entire variable domain, with the rest obtained from reference TRBV11-1 and TRBJ1-4, is as follows: EAEVAQSPRYKITEKSQAVAFWCDPISGHATLYWYRQILGQGPELLVQFQDESVVDDSQLPKDRFSAERLKGVDSTLKIQPAELGDSAMYLCASSRDGANNEKLFFGSGTQLSVL.

The chain recombines TRBV18 with TRBJ2-3; D is unclear. The germline CDR1 and CDR2 sequences are KGHSH and LQKENI. This CDR3 region has 12 residues. Trimming took off 1 base at V and 1 base at J, with 0 bases between the two ends. Written as DNA, the CDR3 is TGTGCCAGCTCACCACGCACAGATACGCAGTATTTT. Its protein product is CASSPRTDTQYF.

The gene calls are TRBV29-1 and TRBJ2-7, with a weak D call TRBD2 (6 bases). Germline V lookup: CDR1 SQVTM, CDR2 ANQGSEA. V was shortened by 6 bases and J by 5 bases, with 8 bases between the two germline ends. This CDR3 spans 10 amino acids. The CDR3 nucleotides are TGCAGCGTCGGGACTGACGAGCAGTACTTC. The encoded protein is CSVGTDEQYF.

Turning to this clone: The identical CDR3 is also encoded by other nucleotide sequences in the sample. The DNA of the CDR3 is TGTGCCAGCAGCTTGGGGATTAGCGGTGGGACAGATACGCAGTATTTT. The encoded protein is CASSLGISGGTDTQYF. The V and J genes are TRBV5-4 and TRBJ2-3; D might be TRBD2 (6 bases). The CDR3 has 16 residues. The germline V gene has CDR1 SGHNT and CDR2 YYREEE (reference sequence). Deletions cut 0 bases from V and 3 bases from J, with 14 bases between.

The chain recombines TRBV7-8 with TRBJ2-5, with D perhaps matching TRBD1 or TRBD2 (5 bases each). This CDR3 has 17 amino acids. Germline CDR1 SGHVS, CDR2 FQNEAQ. V gave up 5 bases and J gave up 2 bases, with 21 bases separating them. The chain's CDR3 is CASSRSGGTRQQETQYF. The CDR3 coding sequence is TGTGCCAGCAGCCGCTCGGGTGGGACCCGCCAACAAGAGACCCAGTACTTC.

The V and J genes are TRBV19 and TRBJ1-4; no clear D. CDR1 and CDR2 from the germline V gene are LNHDA and SQIVND (reference sequence). The CDR3 covers 15 residues. Trimming shortened V by 3 bases and J by 7 bases, and 15 bases separated the two germline ends. CDR3 sequence: CASSISWAVTEKLFF. In nucleotides, the CDR3 is TGTGCCAGTAGTATTTCATGGGCAGTTACTGAAAAACTGTTTTTT.

The chain employs TRBV6-1 and TRBJ2-1, with a possible D match to TRBD1 (6 bases). Germline lookup yields CDR1 MNHNS and CDR2 SASEGT. Trimming stripped 1 base from V and 4 bases from J, with 11 bases between. There are 15 residues in the CDR3. Written as DNA, the CDR3 is TGTGCCAGCAGTGAAGACAGGGTAGGGTACAATGAGCAGTTCTTC. Protein: CASSEDRVGYNEQFF.

The chain recombines TRBV30 with TRBJ1-4; TRBD1 aligns across 9 bases. Germline CDR1 GTSNPN, CDR2 SVGIG (reference sequence). CDR3 size: 15 residues. V trimming: 6 bases; J trimming: 7 bases; junction bases outside the gene matches: 12. The CDR3 is CACPRQGEAREKLFF. The CDR3 DNA reads as TGTGCCTGCCCCCGACAGGGGGAAGCACGTGAAAAACTGTTTTTT.

The chain uses TRBV5-1 and TRBJ2-5; D gene ambiguous. This CDR3 spans 15 amino acids. The V end was cut by 0 bases, the J end by 5 bases, with 14 bases between. Looked up from germline, CDR1 is SGHRS and CDR2 is YFSETQ. The CDR3 DNA follows: TGCGCCAGCAGCTTGGGAGCCCGTGTTGCGGAGACCCAGTACTTC. Amino acid sequence: CASSLGARVAETQYF.

The V and J genes are TRBV7-9 and TRBJ2-1, with 9 positions matching TRBD2. The germline CDR1 and CDR2 sequences are SEHNR and FQNEAQ (reference sequence). CDR3 length: 14 residues. The V segment lost 5 bases and the J segment 9 bases; nucleotides outside the gene matches: 8. The CDR3 bases are TGTGCCAGCAGCCATAGCGGGAGTTTTATTGAGCAGTTCTTC. This sequence encodes CASSHSGSFIEQFF.

The genes are TRBV5-1 and TRBJ2-3; 7 bases are a match to TRBD2. The CDR3 is made up of 15 amino acids. With V trimmed by 2 bases and J by 3 bases, 6 bases remained unmatched. CDR1 and CDR2 (germline): SGHRS, YFSETQ. CDR3 residues: CASSFGSGTTDTQYF. CDR3 DNA sequence: TGCGCCAGCAGCTTTGGGAGCGGGACGACAGATACGCAGTATTTT.

The chain has TRBV7-2 and TRBJ2-1; TRBD2 aligns across 13 bases. CDR1 is SGHTA, CDR2 FQGNSA, per germline. The V gene end was trimmed by 4 bases and the J gene end by 1 base; junction bases not matched to a gene: 7. This CDR3 comprises 18 residues. CDR3 residues: CASSSPPGLAGSYNEQFF. CDR3 in DNA: TGTGCCAGCAGCTCCCCCCCGGGACTAGCGGGATCCTACAATGAGCAGTTCTTC.

The chain uses TRBV21-1 and TRBJ2-2; the D call of TRBD2 is as the table states it, not checked on the DNA. TRBV21-1 is tagged as a pseudogene. CDR3 length: 20 residues. CDR3 bases: TGTGCCAGCAGCTCACACAAACTGGGGGCTAGCGGGAGAATGACCGGGGAGCTGTTTTTT. Translation: CASSSHKLGASGRMTGELFF.

This rearrangement joins TRBV5-3 to TRBJ1-3, with D hard to call. TRBV5-3 is noted as an ORF with a role that remains uncertain. The CDR3 runs to 12 residues. Trimming cost V 8 bases and J 0 bases, with 6 bases left between them. The CDR3 nucleotides read TGTGCCAGGGTGGACTCTGGAAACACCATATATTTT. Protein product: CARVDSGNTIYF.

This sequence joins TRBV7-2 and TRBJ2-1; no clear D gene. This CDR3 contains 14 residues. Germline-derived CDR1 and CDR2 are SGHTA and FQGNSA. The V gene lost 3 bases and the J gene lost 5 bases, with 11 bases spanning the gap. DNA for the CDR3: TGTGCCAGCAGCTTCTATAGCCAAGACAATGAGCAGTTCTTC. Translation gives CASSFYSQDNEQFF. Complete variable domain (other parts from reference TRBV7-2 and TRBJ2-1): GAGVSQSPSNKVTEKGKDVELRCDPISGHTALYWYRQSLGQGLEFLIYFQGNSAPDKSGLPSDRFSAERTGGSVSTLTIQRTQQEDSAVYLCASSFYSQDNEQFFGPGTRLTVL.

V gene TRBV18 combines with J gene TRBJ1-2, with D perhaps matching TRBD1 (5 bases). V shed 3 bases and J shed 1 base, with 15 bases lying between them. There are 16 residues in the CDR3. CDR1 is KGHSH and CDR2 is LQKENI in the germline V gene. The CDR3 here is CASSPPRGAGNYGYTF. CDR3 nucleotides: TGTGCCAGCTCACCTCCCCGAGGGGCAGGTAACTATGGCTACACCTTC.